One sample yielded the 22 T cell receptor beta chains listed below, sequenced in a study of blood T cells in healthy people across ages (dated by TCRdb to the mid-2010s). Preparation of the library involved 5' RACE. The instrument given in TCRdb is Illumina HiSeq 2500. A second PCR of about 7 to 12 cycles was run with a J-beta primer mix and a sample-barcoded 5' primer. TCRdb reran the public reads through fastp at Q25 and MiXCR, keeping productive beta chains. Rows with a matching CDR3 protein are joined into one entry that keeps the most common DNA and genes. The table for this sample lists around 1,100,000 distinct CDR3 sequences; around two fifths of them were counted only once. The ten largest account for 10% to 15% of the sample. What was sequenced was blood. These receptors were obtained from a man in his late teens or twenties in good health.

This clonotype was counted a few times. DNA for the CDR3: TGTGCCAGCAGCCGACGGACTAGCCAAGGCACAGATACGCAGTATTTT. Residues: CASSRRTSQGTDTQYF. The V gene is TRBV7-2, the J gene TRBJ2-3, with TRBD2 identical over 8 bases. J was trimmed by 1 base and V by 5 bases; bases with no gene match: 8. Germline V gene sequence: CDR1 SGHTA, CDR2 FQGNSA. The CDR3 runs to 16 residues.

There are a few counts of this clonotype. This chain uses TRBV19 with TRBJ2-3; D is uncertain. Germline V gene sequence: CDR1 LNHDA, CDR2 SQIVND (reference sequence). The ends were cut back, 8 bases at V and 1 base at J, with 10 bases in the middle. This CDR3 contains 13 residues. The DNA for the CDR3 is TGTGCCAGTGGTGTCAGCGGCACAGATACGCAGTATTTT. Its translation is CASGVSGTDTQYF.

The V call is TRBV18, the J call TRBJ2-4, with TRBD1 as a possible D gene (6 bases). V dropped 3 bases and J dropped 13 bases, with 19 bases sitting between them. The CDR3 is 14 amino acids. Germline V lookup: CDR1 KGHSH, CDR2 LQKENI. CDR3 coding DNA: TGTGCCAGCTCACCGCTAAACAGGGCATATGAGCAGTACTTC. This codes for CASSPLNRAYEQYF.

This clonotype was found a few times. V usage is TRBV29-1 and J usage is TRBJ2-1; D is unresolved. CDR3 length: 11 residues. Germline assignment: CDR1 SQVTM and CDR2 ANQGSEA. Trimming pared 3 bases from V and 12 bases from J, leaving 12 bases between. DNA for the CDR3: TGCAGCGTTGATTCTCCGAAAGGGCAGTTCTTC. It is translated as CSVDSPKGQFF.

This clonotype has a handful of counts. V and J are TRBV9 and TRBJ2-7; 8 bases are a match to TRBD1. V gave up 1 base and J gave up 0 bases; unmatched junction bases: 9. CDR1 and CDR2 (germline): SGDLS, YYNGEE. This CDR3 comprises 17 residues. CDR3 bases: TGTGCCAGCAGCGTAAGTTCCGGGACAGGACCCTCCTACGAGCAGTACTTC. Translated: CASSVSSGTGPSYEQYF.

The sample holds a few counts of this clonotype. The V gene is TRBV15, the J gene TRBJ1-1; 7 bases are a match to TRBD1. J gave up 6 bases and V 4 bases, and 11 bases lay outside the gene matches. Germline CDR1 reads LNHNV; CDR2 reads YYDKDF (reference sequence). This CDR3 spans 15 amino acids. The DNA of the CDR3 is TGTGCCACCAGCAACATGCTGACAGGGAGTGCTGAAGCTTTCTTT. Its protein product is CATSNMLTGSAEAFF. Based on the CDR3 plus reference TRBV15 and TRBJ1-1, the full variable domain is DAMVIQNPRYQVTQFGKPVTLSCSQTLNHNVMYWYQQKSSQAPKLLFHYYDKDFNNEADTPDNFQSRRPNTSFCFLDIRSPGLGDTAMYLCATSNMLTGSAEAFFGQGTRLTVV.

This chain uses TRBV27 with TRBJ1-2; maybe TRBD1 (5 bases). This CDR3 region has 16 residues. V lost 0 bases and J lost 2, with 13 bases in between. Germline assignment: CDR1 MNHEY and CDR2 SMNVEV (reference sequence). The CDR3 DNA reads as TGTGCCAGCAGTTTATCCCTCCCGGGGGGGAACTATGGCTACACCTTC. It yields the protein CASSLSLPGGNYGYTF.

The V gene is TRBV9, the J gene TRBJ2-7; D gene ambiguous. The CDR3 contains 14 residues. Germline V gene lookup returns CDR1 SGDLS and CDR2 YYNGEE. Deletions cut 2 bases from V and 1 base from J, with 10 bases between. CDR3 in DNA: TGTGCCAGCAGCGTTGGCGCAGATTCCTACGAGCAGTACTTC. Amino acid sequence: CASSVGADSYEQYF.

CDR3 protein: CAIRGSDTEAFF. The CDR3 DNA reads as TGTGCCATAAGGGGGTCGGACACTGAAGCTTTCTTT. The chain combines TRBV28 with TRBJ1-1, with a possible D match to TRBD1 (6 bases). Germline CDR1 is MDHEN and CDR2 is SYDVKM. CDR3 length: 12 residues. Trimming took 10 bases from V and 3 from J, leaving 12 bases between them.

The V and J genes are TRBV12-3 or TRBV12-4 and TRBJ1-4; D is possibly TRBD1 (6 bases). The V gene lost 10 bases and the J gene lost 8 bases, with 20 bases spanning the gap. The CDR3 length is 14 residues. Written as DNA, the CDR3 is TGTGCCACCCAGAGACGGGGGGCTCGAGAAAAACTGTTTTTT. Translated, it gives CATQRRGAREKLFF.

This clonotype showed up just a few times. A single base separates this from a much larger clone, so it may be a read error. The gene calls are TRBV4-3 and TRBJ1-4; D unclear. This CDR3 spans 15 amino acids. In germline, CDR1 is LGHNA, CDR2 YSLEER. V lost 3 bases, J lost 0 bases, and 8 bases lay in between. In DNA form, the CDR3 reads TGCGCCAGCAGCCAGAACGGAGCAACTAATGAAAAACTGTTTTTT. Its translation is CASSQNGATNEKLFF.

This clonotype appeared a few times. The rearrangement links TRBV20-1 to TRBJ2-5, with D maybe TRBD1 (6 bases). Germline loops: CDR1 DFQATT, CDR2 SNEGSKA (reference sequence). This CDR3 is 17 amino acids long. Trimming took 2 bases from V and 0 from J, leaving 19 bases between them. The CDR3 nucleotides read TGCAGTGCTAGACCCTCAACGGGACATGGTAACCAAGAGACCCAGTACTTC. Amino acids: CSARPSTGHGNQETQYF.

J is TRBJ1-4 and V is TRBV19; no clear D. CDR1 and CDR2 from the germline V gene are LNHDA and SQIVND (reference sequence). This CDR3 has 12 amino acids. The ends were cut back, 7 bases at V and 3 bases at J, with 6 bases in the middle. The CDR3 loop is CASTQANEKLFF. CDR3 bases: TGTGCCAGTACGCAAGCTAATGAAAAACTGTTTTTT.

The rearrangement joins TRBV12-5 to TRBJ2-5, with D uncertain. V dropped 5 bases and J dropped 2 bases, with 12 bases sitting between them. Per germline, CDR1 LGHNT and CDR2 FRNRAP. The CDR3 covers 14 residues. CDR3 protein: CASGLPGYQETQYF. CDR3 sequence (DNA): TGTGCTAGTGGTCTCCCCGGCTATCAAGAGACCCAGTACTTC.

The CDR3 region has the DNA TGTGCCAGCAGCCGCCCGGGGAAGTATGGCTACACCTTC. Its translation is CASSRPGKYGYTF. J is TRBJ1-2 and V is TRBV14; the D is unclear. Germline assignment: CDR1 SGHDN and CDR2 FVKESK. V lost 4 bases and J 5 bases, leaving 11 bases between the germline ends. The CDR3 has 13 amino acids. Full variable domain (rest looked up from reference TRBV14 and TRBJ1-2): EAGVTQFPSHSVIEKGQTVTLRCDPISGHDNLYWYRRVMGKEIKFLLHFVKESKQDESGMPNNRFLAERTGGTYSTLKVQPAELEDSGVYFCASSRPGKYGYTFGSGTRLTVV.

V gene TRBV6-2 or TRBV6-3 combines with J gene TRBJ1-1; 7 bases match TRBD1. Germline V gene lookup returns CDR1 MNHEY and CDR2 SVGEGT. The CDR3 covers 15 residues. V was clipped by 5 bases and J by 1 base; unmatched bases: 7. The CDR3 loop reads CASSRQGKRNTEAFF. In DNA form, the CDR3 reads TGTGCCAGCAGTAGACAGGGAAAACGGAACACTGAAGCTTTCTTT.

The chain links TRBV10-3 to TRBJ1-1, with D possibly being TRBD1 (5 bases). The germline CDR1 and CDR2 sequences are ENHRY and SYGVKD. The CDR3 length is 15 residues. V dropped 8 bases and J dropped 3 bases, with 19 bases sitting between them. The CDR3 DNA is TGTGCCATCTCCCCGGGGCCCTCTGGGGACACTGAAGCTTTCTTT. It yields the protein CAISPGPSGDTEAFF.

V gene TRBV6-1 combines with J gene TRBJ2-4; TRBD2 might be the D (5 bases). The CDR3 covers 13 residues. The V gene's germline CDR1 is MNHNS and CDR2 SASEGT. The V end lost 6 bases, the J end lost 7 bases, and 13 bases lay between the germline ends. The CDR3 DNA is TGTGCCAGCAGCGCCACCGAGGGCAACATTCAGTACTTC. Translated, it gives CASSATEGNIQYF.

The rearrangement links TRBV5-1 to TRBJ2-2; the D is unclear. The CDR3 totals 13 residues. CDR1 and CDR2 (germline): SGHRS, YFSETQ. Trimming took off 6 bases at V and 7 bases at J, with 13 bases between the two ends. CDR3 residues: CASMESAGGELFF. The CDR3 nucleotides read TGCGCCAGCATGGAGAGCGCAGGCGGGGAGCTGTTTTTT.

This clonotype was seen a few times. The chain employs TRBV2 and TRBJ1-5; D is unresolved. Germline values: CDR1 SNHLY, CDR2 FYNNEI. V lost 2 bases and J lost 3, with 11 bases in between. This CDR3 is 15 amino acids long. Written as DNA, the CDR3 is TGTGCCAGCAGTGAAAGGACTGAGTTCAATCAGCCCCAGCATTTT. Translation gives CASSERTEFNQPQHF.

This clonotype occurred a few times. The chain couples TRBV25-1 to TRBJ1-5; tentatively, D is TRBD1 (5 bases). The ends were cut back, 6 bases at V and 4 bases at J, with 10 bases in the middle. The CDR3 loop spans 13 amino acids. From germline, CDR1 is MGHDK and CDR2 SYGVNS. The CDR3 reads CASRPGMNQPQHF. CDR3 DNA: TGTGCCAGCAGGCCAGGGATGAATCAGCCCCAGCATTTT.

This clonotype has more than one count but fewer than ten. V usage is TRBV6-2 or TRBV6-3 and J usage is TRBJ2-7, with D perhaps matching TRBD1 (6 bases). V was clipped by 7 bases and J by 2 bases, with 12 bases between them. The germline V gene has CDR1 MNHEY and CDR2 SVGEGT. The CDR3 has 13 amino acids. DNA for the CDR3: TGTGCCAGCAATGGCAGGGGAACCTACGAGCAGTACTTC. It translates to CASNGRGTYEQYF.